Below are 26 T cell receptor delta chains sequenced from a single sample in a study of gamma-delta chains in newborns, infants, children. TCRdb used CATT to re-call clones from the reads. The sample carries 3,300 or so delta-chain clones, 3% to 5% recorded once. Sequencing used blood. These receptors all stem from a child who was a newborn, infant or young child, either healthy, febrile or measles-vaccinated (not recorded which).

This clone was counted a few times. A much larger clone lies one base from this, so it may be a read error. This chain links TRDV2 with TRDJ3; 13 bases line up with TRDD3. CDR1 is GEAIGNYY and CDR2 is EKD in the germline V gene. V lost 1 base, J lost 0 bases, and 5 bases stayed unmatched. The CDR3 is 20 residues long. CDR3 in DNA: TGTGCCTGTGACACGTACTGGGGGATACGCGGCTCCTGGGACACCCGACAGATGTTTTTC. Protein: CACDTYWGIRGSWDTRQMFF.

A word on this clone: A far larger clone is one nucleotide away, so this likely arose from a read error. The chain uses TRDV2 and TRDJ2, with 12 bases fitting TRDD3. Germline values: CDR1 GEAIGNYY, CDR2 EKD. V trimming: 3 bases; J trimming: 0 bases; junction bases outside the gene matches: 13. This CDR3 has 20 residues. CDR3 in amino acids: CACDPLTGGYSSALTAQLFF. The CDR3 region has the DNA TGTGCCTGTGACCCCCTTACTGGGGGATACTCGTCCGCTTTGACAGCACAACTCTTCTTT.

Comment on this clone: A far larger clone is one nucleotide away, so this likely arose from a read error. The sample has other DNA sequences that encode this CDR3 too. The V gene is TRDV2, the J gene TRDJ1; 7 bases agree with TRDD3. CDR1 and CDR2 from the germline V gene are GEAIGNYY and EKD. There are 15 residues in the CDR3. CDR3 residues: CACDVLGIFGDKLIF. The CDR3 bases are TGTGCCTGTGACGTACTGGGGATCTTCGGCGATAAGCTCATCTTT.

A remark on this clone: This DNA's translation and the protein TCRdb lists, from a much larger clone, do not match at residue 3, likely due to a read error; the protein shown is translated from the DNA. This chain uses TRDV2 with TRDJ2, with TRDD3 matching 7 bases. The CDR3 loop spans 14 amino acids. Germline lookup yields CDR1 GEAIGNYY and CDR2 EKD. The CDR3 spells CAWDKWGMTAQLFF. As DNA, the CDR3 is TGTGCCTGGGACAAATGGGGGATGACAGCACAACTCTTCTTT.

This clone qualifies as medium-sized. The rearrangement uses TRDV2 and TRDJ3, with 9 bases identical to TRDD3. The V and J ends lost 3 bases and 0 bases, in that order; junction bases with no gene match: 5. CDR1 GEAIGNYY and CDR2 EKD come from the germline V gene. This CDR3 spans 18 amino acids. The DNA for the CDR3 is TGTGCCTGTGACGTACTGGGGGAGAGCTCCTGGGACACCCGACAGATGTTTTTC. This sequence encodes CACDVLGESSWDTRQMFF.

Notes on this clone: This likely reflects a read error, since a far larger clone is one base away. This sample also contains other DNA sequences that code for the same CDR3. V usage is TRDV2 and J usage is TRDJ2; 7 bases agree with TRDD3. Germline CDR1 is GEAIGNYY and CDR2 is EKD. J was trimmed by 8 bases and V by 0 bases; bases with no gene match: 8. This CDR3 comprises 15 residues. The DNA of the CDR3 is TGTGCCTGTGACACCGTGGGGGACCTGTCGGCACAACTCTTCTTT. It encodes CACDTVGDLSAQLFF.

This clone was picked up a small number of times. A single base separates this from a much larger clone, so it may be a read error. The chain couples TRDV2 to TRDJ3; 11 bases map to TRDD3. This CDR3 has 20 residues. CDR1 is GEAIGNYY, CDR2 EKD, per germline. CDR3 sequence (DNA): TGTGCCTGTGGCACCGCTGGGGGATACCGGAGCTCCTGGGACACCCGACAGATGTTTTTC. It translates to CACGTAGGYRSSWDTRQMFF.

About this clone itself: TCRdb shows a much larger clone's protein in place of this DNA's translation, and the two differ at residue 3, likely through a read error; the protein shown is translated from the DNA. The V gene is TRDV2, the J gene TRDJ2, with D perhaps TRDD3 (6 bases). Looked up from germline, CDR1 is GEAIGNYY and CDR2 is EKD. The CDR3 length is 14 residues. CDR3 protein: CARDTGGLTAQLFF. The CDR3 DNA reads TGTGCCCGTGACACCGGGGGATTGACAGCACAACTCTTCTTT.

In its sample, this clone was seen a few times. With a far larger clone one base away, a read error is the likely cause. Additional DNA sequences in this sample encode the identical CDR3. This sequence joins TRDV2 and TRDJ3; D is uncertain. Per germline, CDR1 GEAIGNYY and CDR2 EKD. The CDR3 extends over 17 amino acids. The V end lost 0 bases, the J end lost 0 bases, and 8 bases lay between the germline ends. The CDR3 DNA is TGTGCCTGTGACACCGTACTAGGCTCCTGGGACACCCGACAGATGTTTTTC. Protein sequence: CACDTVLGSWDTRQMFF.

By sample fraction, this clone is large. The sample has other DNA sequences that encode this CDR3 too. The J gene is TRDJ3, the V gene TRDV2, with D unclear. The CDR3 is 17 residues long. Trimming stripped 2 bases from V and 0 bases from J, with 10 bases between. Germline V gene sequence: CDR1 GEAIGNYY, CDR2 EKD. In DNA, the CDR3 is TGTGCCTGTGACATTCTACTGAGCTCCTGGGACACCCGACAGATGTTTTTC. Translating it yields CACDILLSSWDTRQMFF.

About this clone itself: A read error may be the cause here, since a much bigger clone is one base away. Distinct nucleotide sequences in the sample also encode this CDR3. This chain joins TRDV2 and TRDJ3, with 10 bases fitting TRDD3. The CDR3 runs 18 residues. V shed 3 bases, J shed 2 bases, and the junction held 6 bases outside the gene matches. Germline values: CDR1 GEAIGNYY, CDR2 EKD. The CDR3 spells CACDGTGGYAWDTRQMFF. CDR3 coding DNA: TGTGCCTGTGACGGGACCGGGGGATACGCCTGGGACACCCGACAGATGTTTTTC.

On this clone itself: A much larger clone lies one base from this, so it may be a read error. The chain has TRDV2 and TRDJ3, with 11 bases lining up with TRDD3. The CDR3 spans 20 residues. CDR1 and CDR2 from the germline V gene are GEAIGNYY and EKD. CDR3 sequence: CACDTAGGYRSSWGTRQMFF. The CDR3 region has the DNA TGTGCCTGTGACACCGCTGGGGGATACCGGAGCTCCTGGGGCACCCGACAGATGTTTTTC.

This clone was seen a few times. At one of its ends the junction is not consistent with the germline gene, which may arise from a read error. The V call is TRDV2, the J call TRDJ3; tentative D call: TRDD3 (6 bases). CDR3 size: 18 residues. Germline assignment: CDR1 GEAIGNYY and CDR2 EKD. CDR3 sequence (DNA): TGTGCCCGTGACACCGGGGATTCTCGCTCCTGGGACGCCCGACAGATGTTTTTC. Encoded protein: CARDTGDSRSWDARQMFF.

For this clone: The TCRdb record carries a much larger clone's protein, which differs from this DNA's translation at residue 11; a read error is the likely cause, and the protein listed here is the DNA translation. The chain recombines TRDV2 with TRDJ2; the D gene is possibly TRDD3 (6 bases). The CDR3 contains 15 residues. Germline V gene lookup returns CDR1 GEAIGNYY and CDR2 EKD. V was clipped by 0 bases and J by 10 bases, with 17 bases between them. Written as DNA, the CDR3 is TGTGCCTGTGACACCGTGGGGGCCTCGGGAGTACAACTCTTCTTT. The encoded protein is CACDTVGASGVQLFF.

This clone qualifies as large. This CDR3 is also generated by other DNA sequences in the sample. The chain links TRDV2 to TRDJ2, with 11 positions matching TRDD3. The CDR3 is 15 residues long. Trimming removed 1 base from V and 5 bases from J; junction bases left unmatched: 2. The germline CDR1 and CDR2 sequences are GEAIGNYY and EKD. This CDR3 is CACDTGGYATAQLFF. CDR3 sequence (DNA): TGTGCCTGTGACACTGGGGGATACGCAACAGCACAACTCTTCTTT.

Note on this clone: The TCRdb protein, from a much larger clone, departs from this DNA's translation at residue 12, likely by read error; the protein shown derives from the DNA. The V and J genes are TRDV2 and TRDJ3; D might be TRDD3 (5 bases). The CDR3 covers 17 residues. Germline V CDR1 and CDR2: GEAIGNYY, EKD. CDR3 loop: CACDTVLSSWDIRQMFF. Here the CDR3 DNA reads TGTGCCTGTGACACCGTACTGAGCTCCTGGGACATCCGACAGATGTTTTTC.

This clone has more than one count but fewer than ten. Only one base separates this from a far larger clonotype, so it likely reflects a read error. At the DNA level, this CDR3 is encoded by other sequences in the same sample as well. V gene TRDV2 combines with J gene TRDJ1, with 7 bases lining up with TRDD3. V lost 3 bases, J lost 4 bases, and 7 bases stayed unmatched. The V gene's germline CDR1 is GEAIGNYY and CDR2 EKD. This CDR3 is built from 14 residues. In DNA form, the CDR3 reads TGTGCCTGTGACGTGCTGGGGGCTCTCGATAAACTCATCTTT. The encoded protein is CACDVLGALDKLIF.

In its sample, this clone was seen a few times. It may be a read error: a sequence one base away is much more abundant. The genes are TRDV2 and TRDJ3, with D maybe TRDD3 (6 bases). The CDR3 extends over 18 amino acids. Germline lookup yields CDR1 GEAIGNYY and CDR2 EKD. The CDR3 sequence: CARDTWGLSSWDTRQMFF. The CDR3 DNA reads TGTGCCCGTGACACCTGGGGATTAAGCTCCTGGGACACCCGACAGATGTTTTTC.

Note on this clone: With a much larger clone just one base away, this may be a read error. The chain has TRDV2 and TRDJ3; 9 bases are shared with TRDD3. CDR3 size: 20 residues. CDR1 and CDR2 from the germline V gene are GEAIGNYY and EKD. The CDR3 sequence is CACDTIPGGSSSWDTRQTFF. Written as DNA, the CDR3 is TGTGCCTGTGACACCATCCCTGGGGGATCAAGCTCCTGGGACACCCGACAGACGTTTTTC.

Worth noting for this clone: A much larger clone differs by one base, so this may be a read error. This same CDR3 is encoded by further DNA sequences in the sample. The chain joins TRDV2 to TRDJ3; TRDD3 aligns across 11 bases. The CDR3 consists of 19 residues. Germline-derived CDR1 and CDR2 are GEAIGNYY and EKD. CDR3 loop: CACDTWGIRSSWDTRQMFF. DNA for the CDR3: TGTGCCTGTGACACCTGGGGGATACGGAGCTCCTGGGACACCCGGCAGATGTTTTTC.

About this clone: The protein that TCRdb holds for this DNA derives from a much larger clone and differs from the translated DNA at residue 3, which likely indicates a read error; the protein shown here is translated from the DNA. The CDR3 sequence: CARDLLGDTLTAQLFF. The CDR3 DNA follows: TGTGCCCGTGACCTACTGGGGGATACTTTGACAGCACAACTCTTCTTT. The rearrangement links TRDV2 to TRDJ2; the match to TRDD3 covers 11 bases. CDR1 and CDR2 from the germline V gene are GEAIGNYY and EKD. This CDR3 has 16 amino acids.

This clone turned up a few times. The protein TCRdb lists belongs to a much larger clone and differs from this DNA's translation at residue 3, which points to a read error; the protein shown is made from the DNA. The chain couples TRDV2 to TRDJ3, with 9 bases matching TRDD3. CDR1 is GEAIGNYY and CDR2 is EKD in the germline V gene. This CDR3 region has 19 residues. CDR3 sequence reads: CARDTGGIQRAWDTRQMFF. Here the CDR3 DNA reads TGTGCCCGTGACACCGGGGGGATACAGAGGGCCTGGGACACCCGACAGATGTTTTTC.

In regard to this clone: This DNA's translation and the protein TCRdb lists, from a much larger clone, do not match at residue 6, likely due to a read error; the protein shown is translated from the DNA. V is TRDV2 and J is TRDJ3; 9 nucleotides line up with TRDD3. The germline V gene encodes CDR1 GEAIGNYY and CDR2 EKD. J was trimmed by 0 bases and V by 1 base; bases with no gene match: 6. The CDR3 spans 19 residues. The CDR3, as DNA: TGTGCCTGTGACACAGAAGGTGGGGGATACTCCTGGGACACCCGACAGATGTTTTTC. It codes for CACDTEGGGYSWDTRQMFF.

To note about this clone: TCRdb lists the protein of a much larger clone for this DNA, which differs at residue 12, so this is likely a read error; the protein given here is translated from the DNA itself. The identical CDR3 is also encoded by other nucleotide sequences in the sample. The CDR3 loop is CACDTGDLTAQPFF. The CDR3 bases are TGTGCCTGTGACACCGGGGATTTGACAGCACAACCCTTCTTT. The chain recombines TRDV2 with TRDJ2, with D perhaps TRDD3 (6 bases). CDR3 length: 14 amino acids. Per the germline V gene, CDR1 is GEAIGNYY and CDR2 is EKD.

This clone was detected a few times. One end of the junction varies from germline; a read error may be responsible. This sequence joins TRDV2 and TRDJ3; 9 bases are shared with TRDD3. Germline V lookup: CDR1 GEAIGNYY, CDR2 EKD. The CDR3 has 18 amino acids. The CDR3 sequence: CACDVLGEISWDTLQMFF. In DNA form, the CDR3 reads TGTGCCTGTGACGTACTGGGGGAGATCTCCTGGGACACCCTACAGATGTTTTTC.

This clone was counted a few times. The protein held in TCRdb is that of a much larger clone and does not match this DNA's translation at residue 7, likely because of a read error; the protein shown is translated from the DNA. This rearrangement joins TRDV2 to TRDJ2, with TRDD3 as a possible D gene (5 bases). V was clipped by 0 bases and J by 3 bases, with 16 bases between them. Germline V gene data show CDR1 as GEAIGNYY and CDR2 as EKD. The CDR3 loop spans 17 amino acids. The CDR3 DNA reads TGTGCCTGTGACACCCTGTGGGATCGGGGAATGACAGCACAACTCTTCTTT. Translating gives CACDTLWDRGMTAQLFF.